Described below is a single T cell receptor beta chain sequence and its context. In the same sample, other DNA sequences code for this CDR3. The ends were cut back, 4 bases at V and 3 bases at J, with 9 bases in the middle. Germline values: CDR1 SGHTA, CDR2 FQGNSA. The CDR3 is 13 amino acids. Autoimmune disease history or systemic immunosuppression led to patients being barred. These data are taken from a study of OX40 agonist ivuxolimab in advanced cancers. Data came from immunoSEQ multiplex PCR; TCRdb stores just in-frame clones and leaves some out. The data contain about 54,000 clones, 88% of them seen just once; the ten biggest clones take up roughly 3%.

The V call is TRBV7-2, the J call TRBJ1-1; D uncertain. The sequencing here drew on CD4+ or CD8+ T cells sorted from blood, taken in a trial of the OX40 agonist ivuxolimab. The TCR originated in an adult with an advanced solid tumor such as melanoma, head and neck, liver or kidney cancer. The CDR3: CASSSQRDTEAFF. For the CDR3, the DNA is TGTGCCAGCAGCTCCCAACGGGACACTGAAGCTTTCTTT.